This TCR beta chain appears in the sequencing data of a study of human T cells and chemical hapten exposure. Time point: patch test 2, 6 weeks after DPC sensitization. Described treatment: therapeutic diphenylcyclopropenone sensitization with weekly scalp DPC. CDR3 length: 15 residues. V shed 5 bases and J shed 0 bases, with 11 bases lying between them. The germline V gene encodes CDR1 SGHVS and CDR2 FQNEAQ. TCRdb reprocessed the RACE reads with MiXCR, giving one entry per CDR3 protein. The data contain just over 350,000 distinct CDR3 sequences, about 6% of them seen just once; the ten biggest clones take up less than 6.5%.

The TCR sequence derives from a woman aged 18-29 years with alopecia areata. Some clones in this sample may be carry-over from other donors' samples. Sequencing used whole blood, obtained in connection with sensitization to the hapten diphenylcyclopropenone (DPC). The chain combines TRBV7-8 with TRBJ2-1, with no clear D. The CDR3 reads CASSLDARSYNEQFF. The CDR3 DNA reads TGTGCCAGCAGCCTTGACGCGCGCTCCTACAATGAGCAGTTCTTC.